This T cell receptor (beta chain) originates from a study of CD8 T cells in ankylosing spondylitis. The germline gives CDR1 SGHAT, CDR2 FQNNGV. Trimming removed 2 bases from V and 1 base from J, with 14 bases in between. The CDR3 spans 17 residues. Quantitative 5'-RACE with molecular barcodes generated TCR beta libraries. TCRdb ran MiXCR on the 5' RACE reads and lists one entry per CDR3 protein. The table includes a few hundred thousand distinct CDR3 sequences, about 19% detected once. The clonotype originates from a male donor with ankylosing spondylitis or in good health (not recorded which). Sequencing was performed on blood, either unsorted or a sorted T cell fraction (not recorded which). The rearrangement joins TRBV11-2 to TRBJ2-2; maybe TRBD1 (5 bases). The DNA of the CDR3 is TGTGCCAGCAGCTTACTTACTGGGCAGGGGAACACCGGGGAGCTGTTTTTT. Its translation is CASSLLTGQGNTGELFF. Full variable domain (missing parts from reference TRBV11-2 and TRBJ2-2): EAGVAQSPRYKIIEKRQSVAFWCNPISGHATLYWYQQILGQGPKLLIQFQNNGVVDDSQLPKDRFSAERLKGVDSTLKIQPAKLEDSAVYLCASSLLTGQGNTGELFFGEGSRLTVL.